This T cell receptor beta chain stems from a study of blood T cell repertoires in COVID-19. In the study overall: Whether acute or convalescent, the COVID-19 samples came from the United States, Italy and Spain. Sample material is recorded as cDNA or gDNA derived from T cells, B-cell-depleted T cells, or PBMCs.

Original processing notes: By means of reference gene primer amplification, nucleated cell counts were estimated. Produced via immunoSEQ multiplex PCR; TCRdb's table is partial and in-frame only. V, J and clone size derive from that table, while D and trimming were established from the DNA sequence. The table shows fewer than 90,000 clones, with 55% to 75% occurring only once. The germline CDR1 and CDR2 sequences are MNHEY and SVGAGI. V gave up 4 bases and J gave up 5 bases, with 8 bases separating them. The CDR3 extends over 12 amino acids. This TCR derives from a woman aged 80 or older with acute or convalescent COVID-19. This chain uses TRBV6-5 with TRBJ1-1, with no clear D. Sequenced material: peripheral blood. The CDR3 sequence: CASSSERTEAFF. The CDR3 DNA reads TGTGCCAGCAGTTCCGAGAGGACTGAAGCTTTCTTT.